Below are 25 T cell receptor beta chains sequenced from a single sample in a study of technical replicates of blood from four donors. Assay used: immunoSEQ multiplex PCR; TCRdb lists only in-frame clones, some missing. The sample contains approximately 29,000 clones, approximately 94% of which appear only once. The material sequenced was PBMCs. The receptors were sampled from a human donor in good health. Some clones in this sample may be carry-over from other donors' samples.

The V gene is TRBV9, the J gene TRBJ2-3; 12 bases are a match to TRBD2. With V trimmed by 0 bases and J by 3 bases, 14 bases remained unmatched. From germline, CDR1 is SGDLS and CDR2 YYNGEE. This CDR3 has 20 amino acids. The CDR3 nucleotides read TGTGCCAGCAGCGTAGCGGGGGCCCTAGCGGGGGGGCCCTGGACAGATACGCAGTATTTT. Translation: CASSVAGALAGGPWTDTQYF.

In its sample, this clone was seen once. The chain has TRBV20-1 and TRBJ1-2; D gene ambiguous. V was pared by 4 bases and J by 12 bases, with 9 bases between. The CDR3 sequence is 9 residues long. Germline CDR1 and CDR2: DFQATT and SNEGSKA (reference sequence). The chain's CDR3 is CSAKATHTF. CDR3 sequence (DNA): TGCAGTGCTAAAGCCACCCACACCTTC.

The V and J genes are TRBV5-1 and TRBJ2-7, with 7 nucleotides matching TRBD1. Trimming took 4 bases from V and 1 from J; bases not matched to a gene: 5. The CDR3 contains 14 residues. Germline V gene data show CDR1 as SGHRS and CDR2 as YFSETQ. This CDR3 is CASSPDRLSYEQYF. CDR3 nucleotides: TGCGCCAGCAGCCCGGACAGGCTTTCCTACGAGCAGTACTTC.

The chain uses TRBV27 and TRBJ2-1; D is perhaps TRBD1 (6 bases). The V gene's germline CDR1 is MNHEY and CDR2 SMNVEV (reference sequence). The V end lost 6 bases, the J end lost 10 bases, and 13 bases lay between the germline ends. The CDR3 sequence is 12 residues long. Here the CDR3 DNA reads TGTGCCAGCAGCCTCGACAGGCGCGAGCAGTTCTTC. Translation gives CASSLDRREQFF.

The chain links TRBV5-4 to TRBJ1-2, with 9 bases identical to TRBD1. Germline trimming cut 4 bases from V and 2 bases from J; bases unmatched to any gene: 6. Per germline, CDR1 SGHNT and CDR2 YYREEE (reference sequence). CDR3 length: 15 residues. The CDR3 sequence: CASSGSGTGNYGYTF. Written as DNA, the CDR3 is TGTGCCAGCAGCGGATCCGGGACAGGGAACTATGGCTACACCTTC.

The V call is TRBV4-3, the J call TRBJ1-2, with 7 bases fitting TRBD1. CDR1 is LGHNA and CDR2 is YSLEER in the germline V gene. The CDR3 has 15 residues. V lost 0 bases and J lost 4; bases outside the gene matches: 5. CDR3 loop: CASSQEGQGGYGYTF. The CDR3 DNA sequence: TGCGCCAGCAGCCAAGAAGGGCAGGGGGGCTATGGCTACACCTTC.

The chain combines TRBV6-6 with TRBJ1-2, with D possibly matching TRBD1 (5 bases). The CDR3 loop spans 15 amino acids. V was cut by 8 bases and J by 3 bases, with 19 bases left in between. CDR1 MNHNY and CDR2 SVGAGI come from the germline V gene (reference sequence). The CDR3 DNA reads TGTGCCAGCGGCGAATTGTGGGGCAGGGACTATGGCTACACCTTC. This translates into CASGELWGRDYGYTF.

This chain links TRBV7-2 with TRBJ1-1, with a possible D match to TRBD1 (6 bases). This CDR3 contains 14 residues. The ends were cut back, 2 bases at V and 2 bases at J, with 9 bases in the middle. Looked up from germline, CDR1 is SGHTA and CDR2 is FQGNSA. The chain's CDR3 is CASSLTGLNTEAFF. The DNA of the CDR3 is TGTGCCAGCAGCTTAACAGGGTTAAACACTGAAGCTTTCTTT.

This chain connects TRBV29-1 to TRBJ2-5; TRBD2 aligns across 7 bases. The germline gives CDR1 SQVTM, CDR2 ANQGSEA. V shed 5 bases and J 7 bases; nucleotides not matched to a gene: 4. The CDR3 contains 11 residues. CDR3 nucleotide sequence: TGCAGCGTTCGGGGGGTAGGGACCCAGTACTTC. It translates to CSVRGVGTQYF.

The chain carries TRBV4-2 and TRBJ2-1; 14 nucleotides line up with TRBD2. CDR3 size: 16 residues. V dropped 3 bases and J dropped 10; count of bases not matched to a gene: 8. Germline V lookup: CDR1 LGHNA, CDR2 YNFKEQ. DNA of the CDR3: TGTGCCAGCAGCCAGGAAACGGGACTAGCGGGAGTAGAGCAGTTCTTC. Translating gives CASSQETGLAGVEQFF.

V usage is TRBV15 and J usage is TRBJ2-7, with 9 bases identical to TRBD1. V lost 3 bases and J lost 2; bases outside the gene matches: 2. CDR1 and CDR2 from the germline V gene are LNHNV and YYDKDF (reference sequence). The CDR3 runs 14 residues. CDR3 sequence: CATSRGQGPYEQYF. DNA for the CDR3: TGTGCCACCAGCAGGGGACAGGGCCCCTACGAGCAGTACTTC.

This sequence joins TRBV19 and TRBJ1-4; 7 bases are a match to TRBD1. The CDR3 is 14 residues long. V lost 6 bases, J lost 2 bases, and 3 bases stayed unmatched. Germline CDR1 reads LNHDA; CDR2 reads SQIVND (reference sequence). CDR3 DNA: TGTGCCAGTAGCTCGGGACAGACTAATGAAAAACTGTTTTTT. Protein: CASSSGQTNEKLFF. The full variable domain, rest sourced from reference TRBV19 and TRBJ1-4, is DGGITQSPKYLFRKEGQNVTLSCEQNLNHDAMYWYRQDPGQGLRLIYYSQIVNDFQKGDIAEGYSVSREKKESFPLTVTSAQKNPTAFYLCASSSGQTNEKLFFGSGTQLSVL.

This chain uses TRBV7-2 with TRBJ2-5; 8 bases match TRBD2. The CDR3 sequence is 16 residues long. The V gene end was trimmed by 2 bases and the J gene end by 3 bases; junction bases not matched to a gene: 8. Germline assignment: CDR1 SGHTA and CDR2 FQGNSA. The CDR3 reads CASSLIRGGMKETQYF. For the CDR3, the DNA is TGTGCCAGCAGCTTAATCCGCGGGGGGATGAAAGAGACCCAGTACTTC.

V is TRBV6-5 and J is TRBJ2-5; 13 bases map to TRBD2. This CDR3 has 13 amino acids. Germline loops: CDR1 MNHEY, CDR2 SVGAGI. Germline trimming cut 6 bases from V and 9 bases from J; bases unmatched to any gene: 4. DNA of the CDR3: TGTGCCAGCAGGACTAGCGGGAGGACTCCCCAGTACTTC. Amino acids: CASRTSGRTPQYF.

The CDR3 region has the DNA TGTGCTAGTGGCCCCACTGGACAAATAAGGAACGAGCAGTACTTC. Translated, it gives CASGPTGQIRNEQYF. This chain links TRBV12-5 with TRBJ2-7; possibly TRBD1 for D (5 bases). Germline-derived CDR1 and CDR2 are LGHNT and FRNRAP. This CDR3 has 15 amino acids. V was shortened by 6 bases and J by 5 bases, with 20 bases between the two germline ends.

In regard to this clone: Other DNA variants within this sample encode the same CDR3. The genes are TRBV27 and TRBJ2-7; 7 bases agree with TRBD2. With 6 bases clipped from V and 2 bases from J, the junction kept 4 bases outside the gene matches. The germline V gene has CDR1 MNHEY and CDR2 SMNVEV (reference sequence). The CDR3 extends over 13 amino acids. The CDR3 nucleotides read TGTGCCAGCAGCCTAGGACTAGCCTACGAGCAGTACTTC. Translation: CASSLGLAYEQYF.

The chain uses TRBV5-4 and TRBJ2-7; the match to TRBD1 covers 9 bases. V lost 4 bases and J lost 6; bases outside the gene matches: 5. The germline gives CDR1 SGHNT, CDR2 YYREEE (reference sequence). This CDR3 has 13 amino acids. Here the CDR3 DNA reads TGTGCCAGCAGCCACGACAGGGGGGGCGAGCAGTACTTC. It is translated as CASSHDRGGEQYF.

The chain recombines TRBV7-9 with TRBJ1-2, with D tentatively TRBD1 (6 bases). V was clipped by 5 bases and J by 0 bases, with 13 bases between them. In germline, CDR1 is SEHNR, CDR2 FQNEAQ (reference sequence). The CDR3 is 15 amino acids. The CDR3 DNA reads as TGTGCCAGCAGCCTAGGGCAGGGGCCTAACTATGGCTACACCTTC. Its protein is CASSLGQGPNYGYTF. The full variable domain, rest sourced from reference TRBV7-9 and TRBJ1-2, is DTGVSQNPRHKITKRGQNVTFRCDPISEHNRLYWYRQTLGQGPEFLTYFQNEAQLEKSRLLSDRFSAERPKGSFSTLEIQRTEQGDSAMYLCASSLGQGPNYGYTFGSGTRLTVV.

CDR3 DNA sequence: TGCAGCGCTCTCACACAGGGGACGGGGTATGGCTACACCTTC. Its protein is CSALTQGTGYGYTF. The genes are TRBV29-1 and TRBJ1-2; 7 positions agree with TRBD1. V shed 7 bases, J shed 5 bases, and the junction held 13 bases outside the gene matches. The CDR3 totals 14 residues. Germline loops: CDR1 SQVTM, CDR2 ANQGSEA. The full variable domain, completed using reference TRBV29-1 and TRBJ1-2, is SAVISQKPSRDICQRGTSLTIQCQVDSQVTMMFWYRQQPGQSLTLIATANQGSEATYESGFVIDKFPISRPNLTFSTLTVSNMSPEDSSIYLCSALTQGTGYGYTFGSGTRLTVV.

This clone showed up just once. The chain links TRBV5-8 to TRBJ1-5; 9 positions match TRBD1. This CDR3 spans 16 amino acids. Germline values: CDR1 SGHTS, CDR2 YDEGEE. The junction had 6 bases not matched to a gene; V was cut back by 4 bases and J by 1 base. In DNA form, the CDR3 reads TGTGCCAGCAGCCCAGGACAGGGGTTGAGCAATCAGCCCCAGCATTTT. Translating it yields CASSPGQGLSNQPQHF.

The chain has TRBV7-9 and TRBJ2-1; TRBD2 agrees at 8 bases. The J segment lost 7 bases and the V segment lost 4 bases, leaving 12 bases of the junction unmatched. The CDR3 loop spans 16 amino acids. Germline CDR1 is SEHNR and CDR2 is FQNEAQ (reference sequence). Here the CDR3 reads CASSSRGNGRVNEQFF. CDR3 DNA: TGTGCCAGCAGCTCCCGCGGGAACGGGAGGGTAAATGAGCAGTTCTTC.

The rearrangement links TRBV5-1 to TRBJ2-5, with 7 bases identical to TRBD2. With V trimmed by 4 bases and J by 4 bases, 7 bases remained unmatched. This CDR3 is 14 amino acids long. CDR1 and CDR2 (germline): SGHRS, YFSETQ. The CDR3 DNA reads TGCGCCAGCAGCGGGGGGACTACAGGAGAGACCCAGTACTTC. Translating it yields CASSGGTTGETQYF. Supplemented by reference TRBV5-1 and TRBJ2-5, the full variable domain reads KAGVTQTPRYLIKTRGQQVTLSCSPISGHRSVSWYQQTPGQGLQFLFEYFSETQRNKGNFPGRFSGRQFSNSRSEMNVSTLELGDSALYLCASSGGTTGETQYFGPGTRLLVL.

This clone was found once. The chain is built from TRBV7-3 and TRBJ2-3; TRBD2 might be the D (6 bases). Germline V gene lookup returns CDR1 SGHTA and CDR2 FQGTGA. The germline V and J ends were trimmed by 5 bases and 0 bases, with 21 bases remaining between them. The CDR3 is 18 amino acids. For the CDR3, the DNA is TGTGCCAGCAGCCTCCTGTTCCGGGACTCCGACAGCACAGATACGCAGTATTTT. This encodes CASSLLFRDSDSTDTQYF.

This clone has a handful of counts. The chain links TRBV6-5 to TRBJ2-7, with D maybe TRBD1 (5 bases). The V gene lost 6 bases and the J gene lost 3 bases, with 18 bases spanning the gap. The length of the CDR3 is 15 residues. The germline CDR1 and CDR2 sequences are MNHEY and SVGAGI. CDR3 protein: CASRPTAIFFYEQYF. The CDR3 DNA is TGTGCCAGCAGGCCGACAGCGATATTCTTCTACGAGCAGTACTTC.

The V and J genes are TRBV30 and TRBJ1-5, with a possible D match to TRBD1 (5 bases). Trimming removed 0 bases at V and 6 bases at J, with 18 bases between. CDR1 is GTSNPN, CDR2 SVGIG, per germline (reference sequence). The CDR3 loop spans 16 amino acids. The CDR3: CAWSVQERLAAQPQHF. CDR3 coding DNA: TGTGCCTGGAGTGTACAGGAGAGGTTGGCGGCTCAGCCCCAGCATTTT. The whole variable domain, remainder taken from reference TRBV30 and TRBJ1-5, is SQTIHQWPATLVQPVGSPLSLECTVEGTSNPNLYWYRQAAGRGLQLLFYSVGIGQISSEVPQNLSASRPQDRQFILSSKKLLLSDSGFYLCAWSVQERLAAQPQHFGDGTRLSIL.